The clone carrying this T cell receptor (beta chain) was seen many times. Its specificity is not known. The junction had 10 bases not matched to a gene; V was cut back by 6 bases and J by 0 bases. The length of the CDR3 is 16 residues. Germline lookup yields CDR1 LNHDA and CDR2 SQIVND (reference sequence). TCRdb ran MiXCR on the 5' RACE reads and lists one entry per CDR3 protein. The sample contains 40,000 to 60,000 distinct CDR3 sequences, 4% to 5% of which appear only once. This entry is derived from a study of early T cells in non-severe SARS-CoV-2 infection. As for the study in general: The authors sequenced bulk RNA from unsorted whole blood, leaving chains unpaired. Study-wide findings and caveats: Matching with VDJdb favored anti-spike CD8 responses (missing private and CD4 specificities).

The chain has TRBV19 and TRBJ2-7; 8 bases agree with TRBD2. The sequencing sample was made of whole blood. This TCR came from an adult who was a healthcare worker with PCR-confirmed SARS-CoV-2 infection or an uninfected control (not recorded which). The CDR3 DNA sequence: TGTGCCAGTAGCCCAGCGGGAGACGGGGGCTCCTACGAGCAGTACTTC. It codes for CASSPAGDGGSYEQYF.